The source of this T cell receptor (beta chain) is a study of response to subunit inactivated influenza vaccine. This clonotype was found a few times. Trimming stripped 3 bases from V and 5 bases from J, with 13 bases between. CDR1 is ENHRY and CDR2 is SYGVKD in the germline V gene. CDR3 length: 14 residues. Each CDR3 protein gets one entry after TCRdb re-called the RT-PCR reads with MiXCR. In the table there are around 580,000 distinct CDR3 sequences, approximately 14% of which are singletons. The TCR comes from a man aged 50 or older who received an inactivated influenza vaccine. Sequenced here: PBMCs from blood, sampled roughly 12 days after vaccination. V usage is TRBV10-3 and J usage is TRBJ1-1, with D perhaps matching TRBD1 (6 bases). This CDR3 reads CAISDRGAGTEAFF. DNA of the CDR3: TGTGCCATCAGTGACAGGGGCGCGGGGACTGAAGCTTTCTTT.